Listed below are T cell receptor beta chains from one sample, sequenced in a study of cytomegalovirus exposure and HLA in healthy donors. Repertoires were generated with immunoSEQ multiplex PCR, while TCRdb's copy carries only in-frame clones and drops some. Counted here are roughly 120,000 clones, about four fifths occurring once; the ten biggest clones make up 0.85% to 1.3%. The sequencing sample was made of PBMCs. These receptors were taken from a human donor in good health. CDR3s include the opening cysteine and the closing phenylalanine or tryptophan. Fields, in order: D gene, J gene, V gene, clone size, CDR3 DNA, CDR3 protein. D genes are given only for firm matches. Not every row has a clone size; where given, it reads once, few, many or a size class.

D gene: NA; J gene: TRBJ1-1; V gene: TRBV11-2; clone size: NA; CDR3 DNA: TGTGCCAGCAGCTCCCACCTCGACAGGAGGACTGAAGCTTTCTTT; CDR3 protein: CASSSHLDRRTEAFF
D gene: TRBD1; J gene: TRBJ2-1; V gene: TRBV6-5; clone size: few; CDR3 DNA: TGTGCCAGCAGTTACGTGACAGGGGATGAGCAGTTCTTC; CDR3 protein: CASSYVTGDEQFF
D gene: NA; J gene: TRBJ1-4; V gene: TRBV6-5; clone size: few; CDR3 DNA: TGTGCCAGCAGTTATCTCCAGGGAGGGGGGGCACTGTTTTTT; CDR3 protein: CASSYLQGGGALFF
D gene: NA; J gene: TRBJ1-4; V gene: TRBV28; clone size: NA; CDR3 DNA: TGTGCCAGCAGTTTATACAGGGCCAAACTGTTTTTT; CDR3 protein: CASSLYRAKLFF
D gene: NA; J gene: TRBJ1-2; V gene: TRBV4-1; clone size: NA; CDR3 DNA: TGCGCCAGCAGCCAAGGTGTTGTGGGGCTGTCCGGCTACACCTTC; CDR3 protein: CASSQGVVGLSGYTF
D gene: NA; J gene: TRBJ1-2; V gene: TRBV5-6; clone size: few; CDR3 DNA: TGTGCCAGCAGCATTGGACAGCGATCCTTC; CDR3 protein: CASSIGQRSF
D gene: TRBD2; J gene: TRBJ2-5; V gene: TRBV9; clone size: NA; CDR3 DNA: TGTGCCAGCAGCCCAAGCGGGGGCCCCCAAGAGACCCAGTACTTC; CDR3 protein: CASSPSGGPQETQYF
D gene: TRBD1; J gene: TRBJ1-1; V gene: TRBV11-2; clone size: NA; CDR3 DNA: TGTGCCAGCAGCTCCATCCGGGACAGAATCATGAACACTGAAGCTTTCTTT; CDR3 protein: CASSSIRDRIMNTEAFF
D gene: NA; J gene: TRBJ1-5; V gene: TRBV6-6; clone size: NA; CDR3 DNA: TGTGCCAGCAGTTATACAACAGATCAGCCCCAGCATTTT; CDR3 protein: CASSYTTDQPQHF
D gene: NA; J gene: TRBJ1-1; V gene: TRBV10-1; clone size: once; CDR3 DNA: TGCGCCAGCAGTGATGCGGGGCGACGAGGTGAAGCTTTCTTT; CDR3 protein: CASSDAGRRGEAFF
D gene: TRBD1; J gene: TRBJ1-1; V gene: TRBV7-9; clone size: once; CDR3 DNA: TGTGCCAGCGCTCCCGAGACAGGGAAAGCTTTCTTT; CDR3 protein: CASAPETGKAFF
D gene: TRBD1; J gene: TRBJ2-3; V gene: TRBV5-1; clone size: NA; CDR3 DNA: TGCGCCAGCAGCTCGGGACAGGGTAACCGAGATACGCAGTATTTT; CDR3 protein: CASSSGQGNRDTQYF
D gene: NA; J gene: TRBJ2-7; V gene: TRBV4-1; clone size: NA; CDR3 DNA: TGCGCCAGCAGCCAAGATGCGGGGTTTGTTTGGGAGCAGTACTTC; CDR3 protein: CASSQDAGFVWEQYF
D gene: NA; J gene: TRBJ1-1; V gene: TRBV5-6; clone size: NA; CDR3 DNA: TGTGCCAGCAGCGGCAGGGCCACTGAAGCTTTCTTT; CDR3 protein: CASSGRATEAFF
D gene: TRBD2; J gene: TRBJ2-3; V gene: TRBV11-2; clone size: NA; CDR3 DNA: TGTGCCAGCAGCTTAGCGGTTGGGGGGGGCACAGATACGCAGTATTTT; CDR3 protein: CASSLAVGGGTDTQYF
D gene: NA; J gene: TRBJ2-1; V gene: TRBV5-6; clone size: NA; CDR3 DNA: TGTGCCAGCAGCTTGCGCGGGTCCTACAATGAGCAGTTCTTC; CDR3 protein: CASSLRGSYNEQFF
D gene: NA; J gene: TRBJ1-1; V gene: TRBV7-9; clone size: NA; CDR3 DNA: TGTGCCAGCAGCTTAGTAGAAGACACTGAAGCTTTCTTT; CDR3 protein: CASSLVEDTEAFF
D gene: NA; J gene: TRBJ1-1; V gene: TRBV6-5; clone size: NA; CDR3 DNA: TGTGCCAGCAGTTACTCTCGGTCGGGGGGTGGCACTGAAGCTTTCTTT; CDR3 protein: CASSYSRSGGGTEAFF
D gene: NA; J gene: TRBJ2-5; V gene: TRBV4-1; clone size: NA; CDR3 DNA: TGCGCCAGCAGCCATAACAAAGGGACAAAGGGAACCCAAGAGACCCAGTACTTC; CDR3 protein: CASSHNKGTKGTQETQYF
D gene: TRBD1; J gene: TRBJ2-2; V gene: TRBV5-6; clone size: NA; CDR3 DNA: TGTGCCAGCAGCTTGCCCAGGGGGCAATCGGGGGCGGGGGAGCTGTTTTTT; CDR3 protein: CASSLPRGQSGAGELFF
D gene: TRBD2; J gene: TRBJ2-7; V gene: TRBV27; clone size: NA; CDR3 DNA: TGTGCCAGCAGTTTATTTAGTAGCGGGGGGTTCAACGAGCAGTACTTC; CDR3 protein: CASSLFSSGGFNEQYF
D gene: NA; J gene: TRBJ2-1; V gene: TRBV14; clone size: NA; CDR3 DNA: TGTGCCAGCAGCCAAGATCCTCGCTCCTACAATGAGCAGTTCTTC; CDR3 protein: CASSQDPRSYNEQFF
D gene: NA; J gene: TRBJ1-4; V gene: TRBV19; clone size: NA; CDR3 DNA: TGTGCCAGTACGGGTAAAAATGAAAAACTGTTTTTT; CDR3 protein: CASTGKNEKLFF
D gene: TRBD2; J gene: TRBJ2-1; V gene: TRBV6-1; clone size: NA; CDR3 DNA: TGTGCCAGCAGTGAACCGTTTGGGGACAGGGGCGGACTAGCGGGGGGCCTATATGAGCAGTTCTTC; CDR3 protein: CASSEPFGDRGGLAGGLYEQFF
D gene: NA; J gene: TRBJ2-2; V gene: TRBV4-2; clone size: NA; CDR3 DNA: TGTGCCAGCAGCCAAGTGGGGGCCGACACCGGGGAGCTGTTTTTT; CDR3 protein: CASSQVGADTGELFF
D gene: TRBD2; J gene: TRBJ2-7; V gene: TRBV2; clone size: NA; CDR3 DNA: TGTGCCAGCAGTGAACCTCATCCGGGACTAGCGGGAGACGAGCAGTACTTC; CDR3 protein: CASSEPHPGLAGDEQYF
D gene: NA; J gene: TRBJ1-1; V gene: TRBV2; clone size: few; CDR3 DNA: TGTGCCAGCAGTTTTGACACGAACACTGAAGCTTTCTTT; CDR3 protein: CASSFDTNTEAFF
D gene: NA; J gene: TRBJ2-2; V gene: TRBV19; clone size: NA; CDR3 DNA: TGTGCCAGTAGTCCCCAGGGCAGGGGCGCCAACACCGGGGAGCTGTTTTTT; CDR3 protein: CASSPQGRGANTGELFF
D gene: NA; J gene: TRBJ2-3; V gene: TRBV6-6; clone size: NA; CDR3 DNA: TGTGCCAGCATCCCCCCCCCTAGCACAGATACGCAGTATTTT; CDR3 protein: CASIPPPSTDTQYF
D gene: TRBD1; J gene: TRBJ2-1; V gene: TRBV29-1; clone size: NA; CDR3 DNA: TGCAGCGTTGAATACGGGACAGGGGGCAATGAGCAGTTCTTC; CDR3 protein: CSVEYGTGGNEQFF
D gene: NA; J gene: TRBJ2-7; V gene: TRBV7-8; clone size: NA; CDR3 DNA: TGTGCCAGCAGCTCCCTACCCCTCACAGGGTCCTACGAGCAGTACTTC; CDR3 protein: CASSSLPLTGSYEQYF
D gene: NA; J gene: TRBJ2-7; V gene: TRBV10-1; clone size: NA; CDR3 DNA: TGCGCCAGCAGTGAGTCGGGGCGTCACTACGAGCAGTACTTC; CDR3 protein: CASSESGRHYEQYF
D gene: NA; J gene: TRBJ2-3; V gene: TRBV6-4; clone size: NA; CDR3 DNA: TGTGCCAGCAGTGACGCAGCCTCAGGGCTTACGCAGTATTTT; CDR3 protein: CASSDAASGLTQYF
D gene: TRBD1; J gene: TRBJ1-2; V gene: TRBV28; clone size: NA; CDR3 DNA: TGTGCCAGCAGTCTGGGACAGGGAAGAACGTATGGCTACACCTTC; CDR3 protein: CASSLGQGRTYGYTF
D gene: TRBD2; J gene: TRBJ2-1; V gene: TRBV6-1; clone size: NA; CDR3 DNA: TGTGCCAGCTGGAAGCCGGGACTAGCGGGGGGGGAGTTCTTC; CDR3 protein: CASWKPGLAGGEFF
D gene: NA; J gene: TRBJ1-6; V gene: TRBV6-6; clone size: few; CDR3 DNA: TGTGCCGCCAGCTCCTATAATTCACCCCTCCACTTT; CDR3 protein: CAASSYNSPLHF